This is a list of T cell receptor beta chains from one sample in a study of identical twins. Via MiXCR, TCRdb re-called the 5' RACE reads, giving one row per CDR3 protein. The sample includes about 920,000 distinct CDR3 sequences, 10% to 15% of them seen just once. The data were also submitted as part of a second study, on yellow fever vaccine responses in identical twins.

Sequencing used PBMCs. The receptors stem from a woman aged 18-35 years in good health. Both conserved end residues are part of each CDR3. A D gene is named only where the DNA matches it firmly. Expanded clones get a size class; other rows say once, few or many, or leave the size out.

j_call	clone_size	d_call	v_call	cdr3_aa	cdr3_nt
TRBJ2-1	few	NA	TRBV3-1	CASSQLPSSYNEQFF	TGTGCCAGCAGCCAACTCCCAAGCTCCTACAATGAGCAGTTCTTC
TRBJ2-3	few	NA	TRBV27	CASSPQLGPQKTDTQYF	TGTGCCAGCAGCCCACAACTGGGACCCCAAAAGACGGATACGCAGTATTTT
TRBJ2-5	few	TRBD1	TRBV11-1	CASSFPIRDGTANQETQYF	TGTGCCAGCAGCTTCCCCATCAGAGACGGGACAGCAAACCAAGAGACCCAGTACTTC
TRBJ2-5	many	TRBD2	TRBV7-6	CASSPIAGGSWSQETQYF	TGTGCCAGCAGCCCCATAGCGGGAGGCTCCTGGTCTCAAGAGACCCAGTACTTC
TRBJ1-6	NA	NA	TRBV6-2/TRBV6-3	CASRGPSPLHF	TGTGCCTCCAGGGGTCCTTCACCCCTCCACTTT
TRBJ2-7	NA	NA	TRBV13	CASSSSENEQYF	TGTGCCAGCAGCTCTAGCGAGAACGAGCAGTACTTC
TRBJ1-5	many	NA	TRBV28	CASRADEGNNQPQHF	TGTGCCAGCAGAGCGGATGAGGGGAACAATCAGCCCCAGCATTTT
TRBJ2-3	NA	TRBD1	TRBV20-1	CSADPGTGAPDTQYF	TGCAGTGCTGACCCCGGGACAGGGGCTCCAGATACGCAGTATTTT
TRBJ2-7	few	NA	TRBV3-1	CASSQGYAYEQYF	TGTGCCAGCAGCCAGGGCTATGCCTACGAGCAGTACTTC
TRBJ2-1	few	NA	TRBV5-1	CASSPPRGTTYNEQFF	TGCGCCAGCAGCCCTCCTAGGGGGACCACTTACAATGAGCAGTTCTTC
TRBJ2-2	many	TRBD2	TRBV7-9	CASSLFPSGKNTGELFF	TGTGCCAGCAGCTTATTCCCTAGCGGCAAGAACACCGGGGAGCTGTTTTTT
TRBJ2-4	NA	NA	TRBV11-1	CASSLAGSNIQYF	TGTGCCAGCAGCTTAGCGGGGTCAAACATTCAGTACTTC
TRBJ2-3	many	NA	TRBV12-3/TRBV12-4	CASSLGLSTDTQYF	TGTGCCAGCAGTTTAGGACTTAGCACAGATACGCAGTATTTT
TRBJ2-2	many	TRBD2	TRBV24-1	CATSDSTLAENTGELFF	TGTGCCACCAGTGATTCGACACTAGCGGAGAACACCGGGGAGCTGTTTTTT
TRBJ2-7	NA	TRBD1	TRBV12-5	CASGLMTKQPPGQGSYEQYF	TGTGCTAGTGGTTTGATGACGAAACAGCCCCCGGGACAGGGGTCGTACGAGCAGTACTTC
TRBJ2-1	few	TRBD2	TRBV4-2	CASSHAGLAGGPEQFF	TGTGCCAGCAGCCACGCCGGACTAGCGGGGGGCCCTGAGCAGTTCTTC
TRBJ2-1	NA	NA	TRBV7-9	CASSLAVGQTEQFF	TGTGCCAGCAGCTTAGCGGTAGGACAGACTGAGCAGTTCTTC
TRBJ2-2	few	NA	TRBV6-5	CASSYSGTFNGELFF	TGTGCCAGCAGTTACTCCGGGACATTCAACGGGGAGCTGTTTTTT
TRBJ2-7	NA	NA	TRBV28	CASSLVEIGYEQYF	TGTGCCAGCAGTTTAGTAGAAATCGGGTACGAGCAGTACTTC
TRBJ2-3	few	TRBD2	TRBV10-2	CATHRDPGLAGGLSEKDTQYF	TGCGCCACCCACCGAGACCCGGGACTAGCGGGGGGGCTGAGCGAGAAGGATACGCAGTATTTT
TRBJ2-1	few	NA	TRBV20-1	CSANPGPPYNEQFF	TGCAGTGCCAACCCAGGGCCTCCCTACAATGAGCAGTTCTTC
TRBJ2-3	NA	NA	TRBV4-2	CASRYSTDFTDTQYF	TGTGCCAGCAGGTACTCGACGGACTTCACAGATACGCAGTATTTT
TRBJ1-2	few	TRBD1	TRBV12-3/TRBV12-4	CASSSAGGAEGYTF	TGTGCCAGCAGTTCGGCAGGGGGCGCGGAGGGCTACACCTTC
TRBJ2-7	few	NA	TRBV7-2	CASSPLLSSYEQYF	TGTGCCAGCAGCCCCCTTCTTAGCTCCTACGAGCAGTACTTC
TRBJ2-5	few	TRBD2	TRBV20-1	CSARRDYQETQYF	TGCAGTGCTAGGCGGGACTATCAAGAGACCCAGTACTTC
TRBJ2-3	few	TRBD2	TRBV24-1	CATSDPAGEGEDTQYF	TGTGCCACCAGTGATCCAGCGGGAGAGGGGGAAGATACGCAGTATTTT
TRBJ2-7	few	NA	TRBV10-3	CAISSVEYEQYF	TGTGCCATCAGCTCTGTTGAGTACGAGCAGTACTTC
TRBJ2-2	few	TRBD2	TRBV13	CASSLPQLAGVFGELFF	TGTGCCAGCAGCCTCCCTCAACTAGCGGGAGTGTTCGGGGAGCTGTTTTTT
TRBJ2-1	NA	TRBD2	TRBV7-9	CASSQGGGSPFF	TGTGCCAGCAGCCAGGGCGGCGGGAGTCCGTTCTTC
TRBJ2-7	NA	NA	TRBV15	CATSRARGTYEQYF	TGTGCCACCAGTAGGGCTAGAGGAACCTACGAGCAGTACTTC
TRBJ2-6	few	NA	TRBV12-3/TRBV12-4	CASRPAYSGHEGEGANVLTF	TGTGCCAGCAGACCTGCTTATTCGGGACACGAGGGGGAAGGGGCCAACGTCCTGACTTTC
TRBJ1-4	many	NA	TRBV18	CASSPKHYNEEKLFF	TGTGCCAGCTCACCTAAACATTATAATGAGGAAAAACTGTTTTTT
TRBJ1-5	NA	NA	TRBV23-1	CASSQSPTLNQPQHF	TGCGCCAGCAGTCAATCACCCACTTTAAATCAGCCCCAGCATTTT
TRBJ2-5	NA	TRBD2	TRBV20-1	CSARHPGLAGGAETQYF	TGCAGTGCTAGACACCCGGGACTAGCGGGAGGGGCGGAGACCCAGTACTTC
TRBJ1-2	few	NA	TRBV29-1	CSVEDRGLDYGYTF	TGCAGCGTTGAAGATCGGGGCCTAGACTATGGCTACACCTTC
TRBJ2-1	few	TRBD2	TRBV11-1	CASSRSGTSGIVGDEQFF	TGTGCCAGCAGCCGAAGCGGGACTAGCGGGATAGTCGGAGATGAGCAGTTCTTC
TRBJ2-1	few	NA	TRBV20-1	CSARGTVKSHSYNEQFF	TGCAGTGCCAGGGGGACTGTTAAATCCCACTCCTACAATGAGCAGTTCTTC
TRBJ2-1	NA	TRBD2	TRBV24-1	CATRTSGVDNEQFF	TGTGCCACCAGAACTAGCGGGGTCGACAATGAGCAGTTCTTC
TRBJ2-2	NA	NA	TRBV7-8	CASSLVIGWGTGELFF	TGTGCCAGCAGCTTAGTGATCGGTTGGGGCACCGGGGAGCTGTTTTTT
TRBJ2-7	NA	TRBD2	TRBV20-1	CSAGTSGGYEQYF	TGCAGTGCCGGGACTAGCGGGGGCTACGAGCAGTACTTC
TRBJ2-1	few	TRBD1	TRBV20-1	CSARTGDIWDEQFF	TGCAGTGCTAGGACAGGGGATATTTGGGATGAGCAGTTCTTC
TRBJ1-1	many	NA	TRBV20-1	CSASRYTEAFF	TGCAGTGCTTCCCGTTACACTGAAGCTTTCTTT
TRBJ2-3	few	NA	TRBV5-1	CASSYYQPSTDTQYF	TGCGCCAGCAGCTACTATCAACCTAGCACAGATACGCAGTATTTT
TRBJ2-3	few	TRBD2	TRBV20-1	CSAPGTSGFDTQYF	TGCAGTGCCCCCGGGACTAGCGGGTTCGATACGCAGTATTTT
TRBJ2-1	NA	TRBD2	TRBV10-2	CASSDTTSGYNEQFF	TGCGCCAGCAGTGATACAACTAGCGGGTACAATGAGCAGTTCTTC